This T cell receptor beta chain was retrieved from a study of beta chain features in type 1 diabetes. This clone was observed a handful of times. The antigen is unknown. Germline V gene lookup returns CDR1 LNHNV and CDR2 YYDKDF (reference sequence). Trimming left V 1 base short and J 1 base short, with 7 bases between. The CDR3 loop spans 14 amino acids. Reverse transcription of all isolated RNA meant that expressed TCRB transcripts were sequenced. The average read count of naive, central memory and regulatory T cell samples was some 3.9 million. The protocol was immunoSEQ multiplex PCR, while the TCRdb copy is restricted to in-frame clones and leaves out a portion. The sample includes 60,000 or so clones, approximately 59% of them seen just once. Study-wide points: Naive, central memory and Treg TCRB repertoires seemed to resemble each other more closely in patients than they did in healthy donors. There were fewer insertions and more deletions at the VDJ junctions of type 1 diabetes patients. PCR might show a preference for shorter templates, equally across patients and controls.

The sample taken for sequencing was Tregs from blood. The clonotype comes from a woman under 30 in good health. The rearrangement joins TRBV15 to TRBJ1-1, with TRBD1 as a possible D gene (6 bases). The CDR3 reads CATSRGQENTEAFF. CDR3 DNA: TGTGCCACCAGCAGAGGACAGGAGAACACTGAAGCTTTCTTT.